This entry lists 24 T cell receptor beta chains sequenced from one sample in a study of T-cell reconstitution after alpha-beta-depleted transplantation in children. The authors prepared the TCRbeta library with unique molecular identifiers. TCRdb passed the PCR reads through MiXCR, listing each CDR3 protein once. This sample has 500,000 to 600,000 distinct CDR3 sequences, with 32% found just once. The input for sequencing was PBMCs from the stem cell graft donor, taken from the stem cell graft. These receptors all stem from a human donor who donated a stem cell graft to a child with aplastic anemia.

The chain employs TRBV29-1 and TRBJ2-3; D possibly uses TRBD1 or TRBD2 (5 bases each). CDR1 is SQVTM and CDR2 is ANQGSEA in the germline V gene. The CDR3 totals 14 residues. Deletions cut 0 bases from V and 3 bases from J, with 10 bases between. CDR3 bases: TGCAGCGTTGAAGACGGGGCTCGGACAGATACGCAGTATTTT. Translating it yields CSVEDGARTDTQYF.

This clonotype has just a few counts. The rearrangement joins TRBV12-3 or TRBV12-4 to TRBJ2-3; 14 nucleotides line up with TRBD2. This CDR3 has 18 amino acids. V was pared by 1 base and J by 6 bases, with 9 bases of the junction left unmatched. The CDR3 DNA is TGTGCCAGCAGTTTAGAGACTAGCGGGGGGGGTGTTGTGGATACGCAGTATTTT. Amino acids: CASSLETSGGGVVDTQYF.

This clonotype occurred a few times. The V call is TRBV5-1, the J call TRBJ2-4, with 13 bases lining up with TRBD2. CDR1 and CDR2 from the germline V gene are SGHRS and YFSETQ. Unmatched junction bases numbered 10, after V lost 4 bases and J lost 0 bases. This CDR3 has 19 amino acids. The CDR3 DNA is TGCGCCAGCAGCCCCGCGGGGACTAGCGGGATCGTAGCCAAAAACATTCAGTACTTC. It encodes CASSPAGTSGIVAKNIQYF.

The rearrangement links TRBV18 to TRBJ2-7; unclear D gene. Germline CDR1 is KGHSH and CDR2 is LQKENI. V gave up 4 bases and J gave up 3 bases, with 10 bases separating them. The CDR3 totals 13 residues. The CDR3 loop is CASSLQDGYEQYV. The CDR3 DNA reads as TGTGCCAGCTCACTTCAGGACGGCTACGAGCAGTACGTC.

The V and J genes are TRBV6-2 or TRBV6-3 and TRBJ2-1; TRBD2 matches 8 bases. CDR1 MNHEY and CDR2 SVGEGT come from the germline V gene. The CDR3 contains 15 residues. V trimming: 6 bases; J trimming: 8 bases; junction bases outside the gene matches: 12. The CDR3 is CASSDGLALAHEQFF. The CDR3 region has the DNA TGTGCCAGCAGCGATGGACTAGCTCTTGCTCATGAGCAGTTCTTC.

This clonotype was observed a handful of times. This chain uses TRBV6-5 with TRBJ2-1; 12 nucleotides line up with TRBD2. Germline loops: CDR1 MNHEY, CDR2 SVGAGI. CDR3 length equals 16 residues. The junction had 8 bases not matched to a gene; V was cut back by 4 bases and J by 7 bases. The CDR3 DNA reads TGTGCCAGCAGTTTAGCCGGGACTAGCGGGTTAAATGAGCAGTTCTTC. Protein product: CASSLAGTSGLNEQFF.

V gene TRBV6-1 combines with J gene TRBJ2-4, with D possibly matching TRBD1 (5 bases). Germline V gene lookup returns CDR1 MNHNS and CDR2 SASEGT. Trimming took 6 bases from V and 2 from J, leaving 14 bases between them. This CDR3 has 15 amino acids. The CDR3, as DNA: TGTGCCAGCAGCCCGCCCCAGGGATCCAAAAACATTCAGTACTTC. It codes for CASSPPQGSKNIQYF.

The CDR3 DNA is TGTGCCAGCAGTTTAATGGGTGGAGAGACAGGGGCTGGCTACACCTTC. Translating gives CASSLMGGETGAGYTF. The chain is built from TRBV12-3 or TRBV12-4 and TRBJ1-2; TRBD1 agrees at 8 bases. The CDR3 runs 16 residues. Germline trimming cut 2 bases from V and 7 bases from J; bases unmatched to any gene: 12.

The chain recombines TRBV5-1 with TRBJ2-2; D gene unclear. The CDR3 has 14 residues. Germline values: CDR1 SGHRS, CDR2 YFSETQ. Deletions cut 0 bases from V and 1 base from J, with 4 bases between. In nucleotides, the CDR3 is TGCGCCAGCAGCTTGGTCGTGAACACCGGGGAGCTGTTTTTT. It codes for CASSLVVNTGELFF.

This clonotype occurred a few times. The chain couples TRBV20-1 to TRBJ1-1; D is perhaps TRBD1 (6 bases). The CDR3 length is 14 residues. Germline loops: CDR1 DFQATT, CDR2 SNEGSKA (reference sequence). V shed 0 bases and J shed 1 base, with 9 bases lying between them. The CDR3 coding sequence is TGCAGTGCTAGAGAGACAGGAAAGAACACTGAAGCTTTCTTT. It is translated as CSARETGKNTEAFF.

This clonotype was recorded a few times. The V gene is TRBV7-2, the J gene TRBJ2-1, with D unclear. The V end was cut by 5 bases, the J end by 10 bases, with 18 bases between. This CDR3 spans 14 amino acids. CDR1 and CDR2 (germline): SGHTA, FQGNSA. The CDR3 DNA reads TGTGCCAGCAGCGTCGAGCCCGTGATTAGAGAGCAGTTCTTC. Translating gives CASSVEPVIREQFF. Based on the CDR3 plus reference TRBV7-2 and TRBJ2-1, the full variable domain is GAGVSQSPSNKVTEKGKDVELRCDPISGHTALYWYRQSLGQGLEFLIYFQGNSAPDKSGLPSDRFSAERTGGSVSTLTIQRTQQEDSAVYLCASSVEPVIREQFFGPGTRLTVL.

The chain employs TRBV3-1 and TRBJ2-7, with 8 bases matching TRBD2. Per the germline V gene, CDR1 is LGHDT and CDR2 is YNNKEL (reference sequence). J lost 3 bases, V lost 4 bases, and 11 bases had no gene match. The CDR3 has 16 amino acids. The CDR3 region is CASSPTSGSANYEQYF. The CDR3 coding sequence is TGTGCCAGCAGCCCGACCAGCGGGAGCGCCAACTACGAGCAGTACTTC.

V is TRBV5-5 and J is TRBJ2-5; possibly TRBD2 for D (5 bases). The CDR3 has 16 amino acids. Germline lookup yields CDR1 SGHKS and CDR2 YYEKEE (reference sequence). V dropped 3 bases and J dropped 0 bases, with 15 bases sitting between them. The CDR3 nucleotides are TGTGCCAGCAGCTCTCCCGCAGGAGCGGACCAAGAGACCCAGTACTTC. This codes for CASSSPAGADQETQYF.

This clonotype was detected a few times. The chain uses TRBV28 and TRBJ2-5; 8 bases fit TRBD1. The V segment lost 6 bases and the J segment 2 bases; nucleotides outside the gene matches: 11. CDR3 length: 16 residues. CDR1 and CDR2 from the germline V gene are MDHEN and SYDVKM. The CDR3 loop reads CASRLKFDRGQETQYF. The CDR3, as DNA: TGTGCCAGCAGGTTAAAATTTGACAGGGGACAAGAGACCCAGTACTTC.

This clonotype turned up a few times. V and J are TRBV4-3 and TRBJ2-5; D may correspond to TRBD1 or TRBD2 (6 bases each). Trimming shortened V by 1 base and J by 2 bases, and 11 bases separated the two germline ends. Germline lookup yields CDR1 LGHNA and CDR2 YSLEER. The CDR3 has 15 amino acids. CDR3 in amino acids: CASSQGRGRQETQYF. The CDR3 DNA reads TGCGCCAGCAGCCAAGGGAGGGGGAGGCAAGAGACCCAGTACTTC.

The genes are TRBV7-2 and TRBJ1-1; 7 bases are a match to TRBD1. CDR3 size: 13 residues. Germline CDR1 reads SGHTA; CDR2 reads FQGNSA. Trimming took 3 bases from V and 5 from J; bases not matched to a gene: 3. The CDR3 here is CASSFYRGTEAFF. The CDR3 DNA reads as TGTGCCAGCAGCTTCTACAGGGGTACTGAAGCTTTCTTT.

This clonotype was counted a few times. The chain recombines TRBV11-2 with TRBJ2-2; the match to TRBD2 covers 7 bases. The CDR3 has 16 amino acids. Germline V gene lookup returns CDR1 SGHAT and CDR2 FQNNGV. The V segment lost 5 bases and the J segment 2 bases; nucleotides outside the gene matches: 8. The CDR3 DNA is TGTGCCAGCAGCCCACGAGCTAGCGGAAACACCGGGGAGCTGTTTTTT. As protein: CASSPRASGNTGELFF.

This chain connects TRBV7-6 to TRBJ2-7, with 8 positions matching TRBD2. Trimming removed 0 bases from V and 2 bases from J; junction bases left unmatched: 3. This CDR3 is 15 amino acids long. The germline V gene has CDR1 SGHVS and CDR2 FNYEAQ. CDR3 amino acids: CASSLAPGLAYEQYF. The CDR3 DNA reads as TGTGCCAGCAGCTTAGCCCCGGGACTAGCCTACGAGCAGTACTTC.

The chain is built from TRBV5-1 and TRBJ2-1; D is unresolved. From germline, CDR1 is SGHRS and CDR2 YFSETQ. The V gene lost 1 base and the J gene lost 8 bases, with 10 bases spanning the gap. This CDR3 spans 13 amino acids. The CDR3 nucleotides read TGCGCCAGCAGCTTGAACCCAGAGGATGAGCAGTTCTTC. This sequence encodes CASSLNPEDEQFF.

This clonotype was seen once. The chain uses TRBV5-1 and TRBJ1-2; 9 bases line up with TRBD1. After removal of 1 base from V and 8 bases from J, the junction contained 6 bases not matched to a gene. Germline lookup yields CDR1 SGHRS and CDR2 YFSETQ. This CDR3 is 14 amino acids long. CDR3 DNA: TGCGCCAGCAGCTTGATTCCGGGACAGGGAGGCTACACCTTC. It encodes CASSLIPGQGGYTF.

There are a few counts of this clonotype. The chain recombines TRBV6-5 with TRBJ1-1, with D maybe TRBD1 (6 bases). Germline CDR1 is MNHEY and CDR2 is SVGAGI. V gave up 6 bases and J gave up 4 bases, with 24 bases separating them. The CDR3 totals 17 residues. The CDR3, as DNA: TGTGCCAGCAGCCAACTTTCCTTACAGGGAATCGGCACTGAAGCTTTCTTT. It codes for CASSQLSLQGIGTEAFF.

V is TRBV5-1 and J is TRBJ2-7; D perhaps matches TRBD2 (7 bases). This CDR3 comprises 14 residues. Trimming took off 0 bases at V and 5 bases at J, with 12 bases between the two ends. Per the germline V gene, CDR1 is SGHRS and CDR2 is YFSETQ. The CDR3 loop is CASSLAGGQDEQYV. CDR3 nucleotide sequence: TGCGCCAGCAGCTTGGCCGGGGGGCAGGACGAGCAGTACGTC.

The chain combines TRBV12-3 or TRBV12-4 with TRBJ2-3; TRBD2 matches at 9 bases. V trimming: 10 bases; J trimming: 1 base; junction bases outside the gene matches: 9. CDR3 size: 15 residues. The CDR3 nucleotides read TGTGCCACCCCCGTAGCGGGAGCGGGCACAGATACGCAGTATTTT. Translated: CATPVAGAGTDTQYF.

The sample holds one count of this clonotype. The rearrangement uses TRBV3-1 and TRBJ1-2; no definite D call. V lost 2 bases to trimming and J lost 6 bases, with 13 bases between them. The CDR3 contains 14 residues. The germline V gene has CDR1 LGHDT and CDR2 YNNKEL (reference sequence). The CDR3 loop reads CASSQIARSHGYTF. CDR3 in DNA: TGTGCCAGCAGCCAAATTGCAAGATCGCATGGCTACACCTTC.